The rows below give T cell receptor beta chains drawn from one sample of a study of T cell repertoires in cytomegalovirus infection. TCRdb itself ran the reads through MiXCR, one entry per CDR3 protein. In the table there are 300,000 to 400,000 distinct CDR3 sequences, roughly 29% of which are singletons. The antigens these receptors bind are not known. Specimen: cultured PBMCs, collected from culture after CMV antigen stimulation. Receptor source: a human donor in good health (CMV status not recorded). Some clones in this sample may be carry-over from other donors' samples. CDR3s include the opening cysteine and the closing phenylalanine or tryptophan. A D gene is named only where the DNA matches it firmly. The size entry is marked missing in some rows and otherwise reads once, few, many or a size class.

V gene,D gene,clone size,J gene,CDR3 length,CDR3 DNA,CDR3 protein
TRBV24-1,.,once,TRBJ2-7,12,TGTGCCACCAGCCCCGAAGGGATTGAGCAGTACTTC,CATSPEGIEQYF
TRBV30,.,few,TRBJ1-2,13,TGTGCCTGGACCCTGGACAGTCTCTATGGCTACACCTTC,CAWTLDSLYGYTF
TRBV4-1,TRBD1,.,TRBJ1-1,18,TGCGCCAGCAGCCAAGATCTTGGAGGGACAGGGCGGCGTACTGAAGCTTTCTTT,CASSQDLGGTGRRTEAFF
TRBV5-4,.,.,TRBJ2-7,13,TGTGCCAGCAGCAGGGACGGTGTAGGCGAGCAGTACTTC,CASSRDGVGEQYF
TRBV27,.,.,TRBJ1-5,14,TGTGCCAGCAGTACCGGACAGCGTTATCAGCCCCAGCATTTT,CASSTGQRYQPQHF
TRBV28,.,once,TRBJ1-5,12,TGTGCCAGCAGTTTAAGGCAGAGAACCCAGCATTTT,CASSLRQRTQHF
TRBV20-1,TRBD2,.,TRBJ2-3,16,TGCAGTGCTAGAGAGGATGGCGGGAGAAGGGCAGATACGCAGTATTTT,CSAREDGGRRADTQYF
TRBV7-9,.,.,TRBJ2-5,13,TGTGCCTGCCGGGGAGTGGGGCAAGAGACCCAGTACTTC,CACRGVGQETQYF
TRBV20-1,TRBD1,few,TRBJ1-5,15,TGCAGTGCTAGAGATAGCGGAGGGGGCTTAGAGCCCCAGCATTTT,CSARDSGGGLEPQHF
TRBV7-8,.,many,TRBJ2-2,12,TGTGCCAGCAGCCCCCGGACCGGGGAGCTGTTTTTT,CASSPRTGELFF
TRBV6-2/TRBV6-3,TRBD2,few,TRBJ2-7,13,TGTGCCAGCATCGCTAGCGGGACCTACGAGCAGTACTTC,CASIASGTYEQYF
TRBV5-1,.,.,TRBJ1-1,15,TGCGCCAGCAGCTCAAGAGGGGCTAGGAACACTGAAGCTTTCTTT,CASSSRGARNTEAFF
TRBV7-9,.,many,TRBJ1-2,16,TGTGCCAGCAGCCCTTTACGACAGGCTACTAACTATGGCTACACCTTC,CASSPLRQATNYGYTF
TRBV19,.,.,TRBJ1-1,14,TGTGCCAGTAGTATTGGGATTCCCGGAACTGAAGCTTTCTTT,CASSIGIPGTEAFF
TRBV7-3,.,few,TRBJ2-1,16,TGTGCCAGCAGCCCTTTAGCGAGCTTTTCCTACAATGAGCAGTTCTTC,CASSPLASFSYNEQFF
TRBV2,.,.,TRBJ2-3,11,TGTGCCACCAGAGGGGCAGATACGCAGTATTTT,CATRGADTQYF
TRBV10-3,TRBD1,once,TRBJ1-5,13,TGTGCCACCAATACAGGGGTCAATCAGCCCCAGCATTTT,CATNTGVNQPQHF
TRBV19,.,once,TRBJ2-3,14,TGTGCCAGTAGTATAACAGACGTCACAGATACGCAGTATTTT,CASSITDVTDTQYF
TRBV7-2,.,many,TRBJ1-1,15,TGTGCCAGCAGCTCACAGGCAGGGTTGAACACTGAAGCTTTCTTT,CASSSQAGLNTEAFF
TRBV2,.,few,TRBJ1-2,15,TGTGCCAGCAGGTCATACAGGGCTGCTAACTATGGCTACACCTTC,CASRSYRAANYGYTF
TRBV6-5,.,.,TRBJ2-7,14,TGTGCCAGCAGTCCATACCCAGGGGCCTACGAGCAGTACTTC,CASSPYPGAYEQYF
TRBV28,.,.,TRBJ1-1,13,TGTGCCAGCAAGTGGACGGCGAACACTGAAGCTTTCTTT,CASKWTANTEAFF
TRBV11-1,.,few,TRBJ2-2,13,TGTGCCACCTCCTTAGGGACTACCGGGGAGCTGTTTTTT,CATSLGTTGELFF
TRBV11-2,.,few,TRBJ2-1,15,TGTGCCAGCAGCTCCCGGGGCAGCACCTACAATGAGCAGTTCTTC,CASSSRGSTYNEQFF
TRBV19,.,.,TRBJ2-7,16,TGTGCCAGTAGTATAGATCTAGGGGGGAGCGGCTACGAGCAGTACTTC,CASSIDLGGSGYEQYF
TRBV7-9,.,few,TRBJ1-1,13,TGTGCCAGCAGCTTAATGGGGGCGCTGGACGCTTTCTTT,CASSLMGALDAFF
TRBV7-6,.,many,TRBJ1-5,17,TGTGCCAGCAGCCAACAACCGGGGAGCCGGGCGGATCAGCCCCAGCATTTT,CASSQQPGSRADQPQHF
TRBV20-1,TRBD2,few,TRBJ2-3,15,TGCAGTGCGAGAGGAGTCGCGGGAGCGATAGATACGCAGTATTTT,CSARGVAGAIDTQYF
TRBV7-2,.,many,TRBJ1-5,15,TGTGCCAGCAGTTACACAGGTTATAGCAATCAGCCCCAGCATTTT,CASSYTGYSNQPQHF
TRBV7-9,.,once,TRBJ1-3,16,TGTGCCAGCAGCTTAGTAACCGGATACTCTGGAAACACCATATATTTT,CASSLVTGYSGNTIYF
TRBV27,.,.,TRBJ2-6,18,TGTGCCAGCAGTTTATCGTCTCGTCGGGGGACTGGGGCCAACGTCCTGACTTTC,CASSLSSRRGTGANVLTF
TRBV11-2,.,few,TRBJ2-1,13,TGTGCCAGCAGCTCCTTTAGGGACAATGAGCAGTTCTTC,CASSSFRDNEQFF
TRBV28,.,.,TRBJ2-7,15,TGTGCCAGCAGTTCCATTCTCCGGGCTGGCTACGAGCAGTACTTC,CASSSILRAGYEQYF
TRBV7-6,TRBD2,few,TRBJ2-7,14,TGTGCCAGCAGCTCCTTTGGGGGGGTATACGAGCAGTACTTC,CASSSFGGVYEQYF
TRBV20-1,TRBD1,few,TRBJ1-5,14,TGCAGTGCCAAACCCAGGGGGTTCAATCAGCCCCAGCATTTT,CSAKPRGFNQPQHF
TRBV20-1,.,.,TRBJ1-2,12,TGCAGTGCCCCGCCGGGTGACTATGGCTACACCTTC,CSAPPGDYGYTF
TRBV12-3/TRBV12-4,TRBD2,few,TRBJ2-7,15,TGTGCCAGCAGTTTAAGTGCGGGAGTAGAATACGAGCAGTACTTC,CASSLSAGVEYEQYF
TRBV5-1,TRBD1,.,TRBJ1-2,19,TGCGCCAGCAGCTTAACCGGGGCGACAGGGTGGGGGTCTAACTATGGCTACACCTTC,CASSLTGATGWGSNYGYTF
TRBV25-1,TRBD2,.,TRBJ2-3,16,TGTGCCAGCAGTGTACCGGGGGGGCCAGGCACAGATACGCAGTATTTT,CASSVPGGPGTDTQYF
TRBV5-3,TRBD2,.,TRBJ2-1,15,TGTGCCAGAAGCATTACTAGCGGGAGGGATAATGAGCAGTTCTTC,CARSITSGRDNEQFF
TRBV5-4,TRBD2,.,TRBJ2-7,14,TGTGCCAGCAGCTTCGGGACTAGCGGGCTTCGGCTGTACTTC,CASSFGTSGLRLYF
TRBV10-2,.,.,TRBJ1-5,14,TGCGCCAGCAGTGAGCAGGGCGGCAATCAGCCCCAGCATTTT,CASSEQGGNQPQHF
TRBV20-1,TRBD2,many,TRBJ2-3,16,TGCAGTGCTACGCGACTAGCGGGCCATAACACAGATACGCAGTATTTT,CSATRLAGHNTDTQYF
TRBV29-1,TRBD2,.,TRBJ2-5,14,TGCAGCGTTGAAGGGGAGGGTTACCAGGAGACCCAGTACTTC,CSVEGEGYQETQYF
TRBV27,.,.,TRBJ1-1,14,TGTGCCAGCAGTTCGGTCAGGGGCAACACTGAAGCTTTCTTT,CASSSVRGNTEAFF
TRBV6-2/TRBV6-3,.,.,TRBJ2-3,14,TGTGCCAGCAGCCGCGGGACCTTCACAGATACGCAGTATTTT,CASSRGTFTDTQYF
TRBV3-1,TRBD2,.,TRBJ2-3,17,TGTGCCAGCAGCCAAGATCCGAGCGGGAGTAGGGCAGATACGCAGTATTTT,CASSQDPSGSRADTQYF
TRBV19,.,.,TRBJ1-1,12,TGTGCCAGTAGTATACCGGCAGGTGAAGCTTTCTTT,CASSIPAGEAFF
TRBV4-1,.,.,TRBJ1-2,14,TGCGCCAGCAGCCAAGATCCAGTAAACTATGGCTACACCTTC,CASSQDPVNYGYTF
TRBV9,TRBD2,.,TRBJ2-3,14,TGTGCCAGCAGCGTAGAGACTAGCAAAGATACGCAGTATTTT,CASSVETSKDTQYF
TRBV20-1,TRBD1,.,TRBJ1-1,14,TGCAGTGCTAGAGGGGATAGCAGGGGGATTGAAGCTTTCTTT,CSARGDSRGIEAFF